The present entry profiles one TCR beta chain with its context. Its antigen is still unknown. Read sequence stops 3 residues before the CDR3 end, and the germline J gene provides the missing end. Method: immunoSEQ multiplex PCR; TCRdb's copy keeps in-frame clones and lacks some. The specimen's table records some 40,000 clones. Germline V gene lookup returns CDR1 SGHDT and CDR2 YYEEEE. V was trimmed by 3 bases and J by 5 bases, leaving 11 bases between them. This CDR3 is 14 amino acids long. This sample was taken from a study of T cells in women clearing cervical HPV infection. The overall study: Case blood was drawn a median approximately 150 days after lesion detection.

Points from the study as a whole: CIN3+ cases had significantly higher TCR repertoire richness than controls, but evenness did not differ.

Each participant carried one incident cervical HPV16 infection only. Sequencing was performed on blood buffy coat. The V gene is TRBV5-6, the J gene TRBJ1-4, with D uncertain. The sequence came from a woman aged 18 to 75 with a cervical HPV16 infection that either progressed to CIN3+ or cleared (not recorded which). CDR3 bases read: TGTGCCAGCAGCTATATCCATACAAATGAAAAA. Translated: CASSYIHTNEK. The complete CDR3 protein is CASSYIHTNEKLFF. The entire variable domain, with the rest obtained from reference TRBV5-6 and TRBJ1-4, is as follows: DAGVTQSPTHLIKTRGQQVTLRCSPKSGHDTVSWYQQALGQGPQFIFQYYEEEERQRGNFPDRFSGHQFPNYSSELNVNALLLGDSALYLCASSYIHTNEKLFFGSGTQLSVL.